The clone carrying this TCR beta chain was counted between two and nine times. Antigen unknown. The data were obtained in a study of T cell responses to AZD1222 COVID-19 vaccine. The wider study: Recipients boosted at about 4 weeks or about 12 weeks are pooled. Study outcomes and limitations: Recipients of AZD1222 seropositive at baseline numbered only 5 or 6. Spike-specific TCR breadth and depth went up after people got two AZD1222 doses. Within unmutated variant regions lay the reported targets of nearly half of spike-specific TCRs.

Generated by immunoSEQ multiplex PCR, the TCRdb table keeps only in-frame clones and is missing some. The table records more than 95,000 clones, approximately 91% of them present only once. J lost 0 bases, V lost 4 bases, and 14 bases had no gene match. The CDR3 is made up of 19 amino acids. Per germline, CDR1 SGHNT and CDR2 YYREEE (reference sequence). The gene calls are TRBV5-4 and TRBJ2-1; 9 bases agree with TRBD2. The clonotype comes from an adult in good health. This specimen consisted of peripheral blood, obtained on day 0 of AZD1222 vaccination. The chain's CDR3 is CASSRANWRGGSSYNEQFF. The CDR3 DNA reads as TGTGCCAGCAGCCGAGCCAATTGGCGGGGGGGGAGCTCCTACAATGAGCAGTTCTTC.